This T cell receptor (beta chain) comes out of a study of early T cells in non-severe SARS-CoV-2 infection. Study at large: Unpaired chains resulted from sequencing bulk RNA of unsorted whole blood.

Germline CDR1 is MNHEY and CDR2 is SVGEGT. With V trimmed by 5 bases and J by 16 bases, 14 bases remained unmatched. The CDR3 totals 14 residues. TCRdb recomputed calls from the 5' RACE reads with MiXCR, one row per CDR3 protein. The repertoire holds 68,000 or so distinct CDR3 sequences, roughly 10% seen once, with around 6.1% in the top ten. Broader study findings: VDJdb matching skewed toward anti-spike CD8 responses, missing private and CD4 specificities.

This clonotype was recorded many times. Its antigen is undetermined. The gene calls are TRBV6-2 or TRBV6-3 and TRBJ2-1; 10 nucleotides align to TRBD2. The clonotype comes from an adult who was a healthcare worker with PCR-confirmed SARS-CoV-2 infection or an uninfected control (not recorded which). The sample taken for sequencing was whole blood. Here the CDR3 DNA reads TGTGCCAGCAGTGAATTAACCTTAGCGGGAGGACGATTCTTC. This codes for CASSELTLAGGRFF.